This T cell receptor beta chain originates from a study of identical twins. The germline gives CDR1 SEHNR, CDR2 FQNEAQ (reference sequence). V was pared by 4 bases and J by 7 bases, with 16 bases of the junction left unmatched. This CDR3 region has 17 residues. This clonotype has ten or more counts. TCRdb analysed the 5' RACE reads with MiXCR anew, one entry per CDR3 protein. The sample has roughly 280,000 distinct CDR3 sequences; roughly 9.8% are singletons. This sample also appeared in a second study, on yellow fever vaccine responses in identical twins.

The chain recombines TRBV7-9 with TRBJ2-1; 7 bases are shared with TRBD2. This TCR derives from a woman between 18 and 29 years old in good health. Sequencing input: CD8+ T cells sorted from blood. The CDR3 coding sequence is TGTGCCAGCAGCTCTAACGAACCGGGAGCGGGGTTGAATGAGCAGTTCTTC. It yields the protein CASSSNEPGAGLNEQFF.